A single sample is the source of the 22 T cell receptor beta chains below, sequenced in a study of T cells expressing NK-cell markers. TCRdb re-called the 5' RACE reads, yielding one record per CDR3 amino acid sequence without DNA. The listing contains about 550,000 distinct CDR3 sequences. The sample taken for sequencing was blood T cells: a sorted CD56 or NKG2C T cell subset, CD4+ or CD8+ T cells, or bulk PBMC T cells (not recorded which). These receptors all stem from a man between 18 and 29 years old in good health.

The genes are TRBV10-3 and TRBJ1-4. CDR1 and CDR2 (germline): ENHRY, SYGVKD. The CDR3 runs to 13 residues. CDR3 region: CAISGTGNEKLFF.

The chain combines TRBV15 with TRBJ1-4. This CDR3 spans 16 amino acids. CDR1 is LNHNV and CDR2 is YYDKDF in the germline V gene (reference sequence). The CDR3 sequence is CATSRSRTVTNEKLFF.

This chain's CDR3 is CASSQEKSQPYEQYF. This chain connects TRBV4-2 to TRBJ2-7. Per the germline V gene, CDR1 is LGHNA and CDR2 is YNFKEQ. The CDR3 is 15 amino acids.

This chain uses TRBV19 with TRBJ1-1; the TRBD1 assignment by TCRdb is unverifiable without DNA. Per germline, CDR1 LNHDA and CDR2 SQIVND (reference sequence). The length of the CDR3 is 14 residues. CDR3 sequence: CASSTWTGRGEAFF.

The chain uses TRBV5-1 and TRBJ1-2; TCRdb's D call of TRBD1 is untestable without DNA. The CDR3 is made up of 15 amino acids. CDR1 and CDR2 (germline): SGHRS, YFSETQ. The CDR3 loop reads CASSLDPGQGSGYTF.

The V and J genes are TRBV5-1 and TRBJ2-1. The CDR3 runs 15 residues. From germline, CDR1 is SGHRS and CDR2 YFSETQ. The CDR3 here is CASSQDGGIYNEQFF.

V usage is TRBV12-3 or TRBV12-4 and J usage is TRBJ1-2; checking the TCRdb D call of TRBD1 is not possible without DNA. This CDR3 region has 17 residues. CDR3 region: CASTPGDRVTYNYGYTF.

The V and J genes are TRBV11-2 and TRBJ2-7; TCRdb names TRBD2, which stays unverified in the absence of DNA. CDR1 and CDR2 (germline): SGHAT, FQNNGV. The CDR3 has 18 amino acids. The CDR3 sequence: CASSLRGVTSGITYEQYF.

This chain connects TRBV7-6 to TRBJ2-2; the TCRdb D gene call, TRBD1, has no DNA to confirm it. Germline V gene data show CDR1 as SGHVS and CDR2 as FNYEAQ. This CDR3 is built from 18 residues. The CDR3 protein is CASSSLAGTGVYPGELFF.

The chain couples TRBV11-2 to TRBJ2-7; TCRdb outputs TRBD1, but without DNA this stays unchecked. This CDR3 spans 17 amino acids. Per the germline V gene, CDR1 is SGHAT and CDR2 is FQNNGV. The CDR3 reads CASSSLDRDSIYYEQYF.

The genes are TRBV5-1 and TRBJ2-1; the D call of TRBD2 rests on TCRdb alone, since no DNA is present to check it. The CDR3 is 16 amino acids. Germline V gives CDR1 SGHRS, CDR2 YFSETQ. The CDR3 here is CASSLGRTSGRNEQFF.

The chain recombines TRBV5-1 with TRBJ2-1; the TCRdb call, TRBD2, lacks DNA for checking. The CDR3 consists of 15 residues. Germline assignment: CDR1 SGHRS and CDR2 YFSETQ. The CDR3 loop is CASSLILAEGAEQFF.

The chain is built from TRBV5-1 and TRBJ2-2. The CDR3 has 14 residues. Germline V gene lookup returns CDR1 SGHRS and CDR2 YFSETQ. CDR3: CASSLQRTARELFF.

V gene TRBV3-1 combines with J gene TRBJ2-7; TCRdb indicates TRBD2, and absent DNA this call remains unverified. The CDR3 sequence is 13 residues long. Germline V gene data show CDR1 as LGHDT and CDR2 as YNNKEL (reference sequence). The CDR3 sequence is CASRGLASNEQYF.

The rearrangement joins TRBV10-3 to TRBJ2-1. The CDR3 contains 16 residues. Germline V CDR1 and CDR2: ENHRY, SYGVKD. The CDR3 here is CAISESSGYPTNEQFF.

The chain employs TRBV30 and TRBJ2-4; without DNA, the TCRdb call of TRBD1 cannot be checked. CDR3 length: 14 amino acids. Germline V lookup: CDR1 GTSNPN, CDR2 SVGIG (reference sequence). CDR3 loop: CAWSGGGTKNIQYF. The variable domain in full, completed from reference TRBV30 and TRBJ2-4, reads SQTIHQWPATLVQPVGSPLSLECTVEGTSNPNLYWYRQAAGRGLQLLFYSVGIGQISSEVPQNLSASRPQDRQFILSSKKLLLSDSGFYLCAWSGGGTKNIQYFGAGTRLSVL.

The chain uses TRBV6-6 and TRBJ1-1. CDR1 is MNHNY and CDR2 is SVGAGI in the germline V gene (reference sequence). The CDR3 covers 13 residues. CDR3 region: CASSYPGYTEAFF.

The V call is TRBV14, the J call TRBJ2-2; TCRdb returns TRBD2, unconfirmable since there is no DNA. CDR1 and CDR2 from the germline V gene are SGHDN and FVKESK. This CDR3 comprises 14 residues. This CDR3 is CASSPELVAGELFF.

The chain carries TRBV27 and TRBJ1-4; the D call of TRBD1 rests on TCRdb alone, since no DNA is present to check it. The CDR3 spans 15 residues. CDR1 and CDR2 from the germline V gene are MNHEY and SMNVEV (reference sequence). This chain's CDR3 is CASSPRLGFREKLFF.

V gene TRBV7-9 combines with J gene TRBJ2-5. The CDR3 has 14 amino acids. CDR1 SEHNR and CDR2 FQNEAQ come from the germline V gene (reference sequence). CDR3 protein: CASSHQRDVGTQYF.

The rearrangement links TRBV7-2 to TRBJ1-2; TCRdb returns TRBD1, unconfirmable since there is no DNA. Germline lookup yields CDR1 SGHTA and CDR2 FQGNSA. The CDR3 is made up of 15 amino acids. CDR3 residues: CASSIWGGGQNGYTF.

V usage is TRBV29-1 and J usage is TRBJ2-1; TCRdb picks TRBD2, but there is no DNA to check that call. The CDR3 is 15 amino acids. Germline assignment: CDR1 SQVTM and CDR2 ANQGSEA. CDR3 protein: CSVELLAGFNDEQFF.